The rows below give T cell receptor beta chains drawn from one sample of a study of blood T cell repertoires in COVID-19. Here immunoSEQ multiplex PCR was the method, and the copy in TCRdb shows in-frame clones only, minus some. The sample carries 370,000 or so clones, roughly 77% recorded once. The sequenced sample was peripheral blood. These receptors were taken from a human donor with acute or convalescent COVID-19. The donor label of this sample is uncertain. Both conserved end residues are part of each CDR3.

v_gene: TRBV6-5
j_gene: TRBJ2-7
CDR3aa: CASKLTGSSYEQYF

v_gene: TRBV19
j_gene: TRBJ1-2
CDR3aa: CASSIDLEEYGYTF

v_gene: TRBV9
j_gene: TRBJ2-2
CDR3aa: CASSVGGGLRGELFF

v_gene: TRBV30
j_gene: TRBJ1-3
CDR3aa: CAWSLATGRGNTIYF

v_gene: TRBV24-1
j_gene: TRBJ1-2
CDR3aa: CATSDKGYGYTF

v_gene: TRBV2
j_gene: TRBJ2-6
CDR3aa: CASSVAGAGANVLTF

v_gene: TRBV3-1/TRBV3-2
j_gene: TRBJ1-4
CDR3aa: CASRRRNEKLFF

v_gene: TRBV3-1/TRBV3-2
j_gene: TRBJ2-3
CDR3aa: CASSLSSVSTDTQYF

v_gene: TRBV6-5
j_gene: TRBJ1-6
CDR3aa: CASSYFNNSPLHF

v_gene: TRBV10-2
j_gene: TRBJ1-1
CDR3aa: CASSEYMNTEAFF

v_gene: TRBV30
j_gene: TRBJ1-1
CDR3aa: CAWRRAVKNTEAFF

v_gene: TRBV6-5
j_gene: TRBJ2-1
CDR3aa: CASYPGIAGDEQFF

v_gene: TRBV28
j_gene: TRBJ1-1
CDR3aa: CASRPTAYATEAFF

v_gene: TRBV15
j_gene: TRBJ1-5
CDR3aa: CATSRDGTSDQPQHF

v_gene: TRBV19
j_gene: TRBJ1-1
CDR3aa: CASSITGGLNTEAFF

v_gene: TRBV13
j_gene: TRBJ2-7
CDR3aa: CASTGDRAYEQYF

v_gene: TRBV20-1
j_gene: TRBJ1-2
CDR3aa: CSARPPYGYTF

v_gene: TRBV6-2/TRBV6-3
j_gene: TRBJ2-1
CDR3aa: CASSSRLASQYNEQFF

v_gene: TRBV7-6
j_gene: TRBJ1-2
CDR3aa: CASSPGVAPLYGYTF

v_gene: TRBV10-2
j_gene: TRBJ2-3
CDR3aa: CASSEPQTGGNRDTQYF

v_gene: TRBV24-1
j_gene: TRBJ2-7
CDR3aa: CATSPGQGSYEQYF

v_gene: TRBV30
j_gene: TRBJ1-1
CDR3aa: CARERGTEAFF

v_gene: TRBV2
j_gene: TRBJ1-5
CDR3aa: CASFSGAGNQPQHF

v_gene: TRBV29-1
j_gene: TRBJ1-3
CDR3aa: CSVVRGSGNTIYF

v_gene: TRBV7-8
j_gene: TRBJ1-2
CDR3aa: CASSLGDRVVKGYTF

v_gene: TRBV7-9
j_gene: TRBJ1-1
CDR3aa: CASSLRYIEAFF

v_gene: TRBV29-1
j_gene: TRBJ1-1
CDR3aa: CSVEDPGTEAFF

v_gene: TRBV4-1
j_gene: TRBJ2-1
CDR3aa: CASSRLIPGGALANEQFF

v_gene: TRBV30
j_gene: TRBJ2-3
CDR3aa: CAWRVFGLATLDTQYF

v_gene: TRBV5-1
j_gene: TRBJ2-2
CDR3aa: CASSSESGTSVSGELFF

v_gene: TRBV25-1
j_gene: TRBJ2-3
CDR3aa: CASSEYQWPGAEDTQYF

v_gene: TRBV5-1
j_gene: TRBJ2-7
CDR3aa: CASSPLAGNYEQYF

v_gene: TRBV5-1
j_gene: TRBJ1-1
CDR3aa: CASSPPWNTEAFF

v_gene: TRBV2
j_gene: TRBJ1-5
CDR3aa: CASSGHRGGSQPQHF

v_gene: TRBV15
j_gene: TRBJ1-5
CDR3aa: CATSMRFQPQHF

v_gene: TRBV3-1/TRBV3-2
j_gene: TRBJ1-4
CDR3aa: CASSLPQSTGTGKLFF

v_gene: TRBV15
j_gene: TRBJ1-5
CDR3aa: CATSRSLSQPQHF

v_gene: TRBV9
j_gene: TRBJ2-1
CDR3aa: CASSPPPSGTYNEQFF

v_gene: TRBV2
j_gene: TRBJ1-5
CDR3aa: CASSRNRGVNQPQHF